These T cell receptor beta chains were read from a single sample in a study of CD8 T cells in Susac syndrome. TCRdb re-called the immunoSEQ multiplex PCR reads with MiXCR, one entry per CDR3 protein. The sample contains roughly 250,000 distinct CDR3 sequences, 90% to 97% of which appear only once. Sequenced sample: CD4+ T cells from PBMCs. The receptor set was obtained from a human donor with Susac syndrome. The CDR3 runs from the conserved cysteine through the conserved F or W. A D gene is named only where the DNA matches it firmly. Expanded clones are given a class, and other clones once, few, many or no size at all.

cdr3_length j_call clone_size d_call v_call cdr3_nt cdr3_aa
14 TRBJ2-4 - - TRBV29-1 TGCAGCGTTGAATTGGCGAGGGTTGGGGGCATTCAGTACTTC CSVELARVGGIQYF
11 TRBJ1-1 - - TRBV28 TGTGCCAGCGCGAGTAGCACTGAAGCTTTCTTT CASASSTEAFF
16 TRBJ2-1 - TRBD2 TRBV24-1 TGTGCCACCAGTGATCGGACTAGCGGGAGCTACAATGAGCAGTTCTTC CATSDRTSGSYNEQFF
14 TRBJ2-2 - - TRBV27 TGTGCCAGCAGTCTCAGGGCGAACACCGGGGAGCTGTCTTTT CASSLRANTGELSF
12 TRBJ1-5 - - TRBV30 TGTGCCTGGAGTTTAAGGCATCAGCCCCAGCATTTT CAWSLRHQPQHF
15 TRBJ1-2 - - TRBV28 TGTGCCAGCAGTTTATCCTCCATGGGAACCTATGGCTACACCTTC CASSLSSMGTYGYTF
19 TRBJ2-2 - - TRBV6-1 TGTGCCAGCAGTGAGCGGGGTTTTCGGATTAAGTCGAACACCGGGGAGCTGTTTTTT CASSERGFRIKSNTGELFF
14 TRBJ1-1 - - TRBV20-1 TGCAGTGCTAGGGACCCGGGGGGCTACACTGAAGCTTTCTTT CSARDPGGYTEAFF
17 TRBJ2-2 - TRBD1 TRBV4-1 TGCGCCAACAGCCAAGATTGGGCAGGGGGCCGCACCGGGGAGCTGTTTTTT CANSQDWAGGRTGELFF
13 TRBJ1-2 - - TRBV3-1 TGTGCCAGCAGCCAAGATATTAGAGGCGGCTACACCTTC CASSQDIRGGYTF
13 TRBJ1-5 - - TRBV6-5 TGTGCCAGCAGTCGTGCGTCTGGGCAGCCCCAGCATTTT CASSRASGQPQHF
12 TRBJ2-7 - - TRBV20-1 TGCAGTGCAGGGGTGCGTGGTGACGAGCAGTACTTC CSAGVRGDEQYF
13 TRBJ2-7 once - TRBV28 TGTGCCAGCAGTTTCAGGAGCTCCTACGAGCAGTACTTC CASSFRSSYEQYF
13 TRBJ2-2 - - TRBV7-3 TGTGCCAGCAGCTTAAATCAGGCCGGGGAGCTGTTTTTT CASSLNQAGELFF
16 TRBJ1-3 - - TRBV3-1 TGTGCCAGCAGCCAAGATTTGCACAGGGCTGGAAACACCATATATTTT CASSQDLHRAGNTIYF
16 TRBJ2-1 once - TRBV20-1 TGCAGTGCTAGGTATACCGGGAGCCCAGCCTACAATGAGCAGTTCTTC CSARYTGSPAYNEQFF
13 TRBJ2-7 - - TRBV3-1 TGTGCCAGCAGCCCTCGGACAGAAGCCGAGCAGTACTTC CASSPRTEAEQYF
13 TRBJ2-1 - - TRBV30 TGTGCCTGGAGTGCCCAGGGTGCCCATGAGCAGTTCTTC CAWSAQGAHEQFF
14 TRBJ2-5 - TRBD2 TRBV15 TGTGCCACCAGCCGGGGGGGTGGGGGAGAGACCCAGTACTTC CATSRGGGGETQYF
16 TRBJ2-6 once - TRBV5-8 TGTGCCAGCAGCCCGTGGACCCTCTCTGGGGCCAACGTCCTGACTTTC CASSPWTLSGANVLTF
13 TRBJ1-1 - - TRBV30 TGTGCCTGGAAAAGACGGATGAACACTGAAGCTTTCTTT CAWKRRMNTEAFF
16 TRBJ1-2 - TRBD1 TRBV30 TGTGCCTGGAGTACCCCGGGGACAGGGGGCAACTATGGCTACACCTTC CAWSTPGTGGNYGYTF
13 TRBJ1-1 - - TRBV10-3 TGTGCCATCAGCTTAGACCGTAACACTGAAGCTTTCTTT CAISLDRNTEAFF
14 TRBJ1-2 once TRBD1 TRBV20-1 TGCAGTGCTAACGTGGGACAGGGGAACTATGGCTACACCTTC CSANVGQGNYGYTF
11 TRBJ2-4 - - TRBV30 TGTGCCTGGAGTGTACGGAACATTCAGTACTTC CAWSVRNIQYF
15 TRBJ2-5 - TRBD2 TRBV4-1 TGCGCCAGCAGATCCGGGACTAGCGGGGAAGAGACCCAGTACTTC CASRSGTSGEETQYF
16 TRBJ1-2 - - TRBV23-1 TGCGCCAGCAGTCCTCCTAGGGGCGCCACCGACTATGGCTACACCTTC CASSPPRGATDYGYTF
14 TRBJ1-5 once - TRBV20-1 TGCAGTGCTGAGACCCGTTATAGCAATCAGCCCCAGCATTTT CSAETRYSNQPQHF
16 TRBJ1-4 - TRBD1 TRBV25-1 TGTGCCAGCAGTGATCCCCGGACAGGGCGGAATGAAAAACTGTTTTTT CASSDPRTGRNEKLFF
15 TRBJ2-1 - - TRBV7-3 TGTGCCAGCAGCTTAAGACTTGTGAGGGACAATGAGCAGTTCTTC CASSLRLVRDNEQFF
14 TRBJ2-7 - - TRBV29-1 TGCAGCGCCCTCCCGTCGGCGGGTTGGCACGAGCAGTACTTC CSALPSAGWHEQYF
15 TRBJ2-1 - TRBD2 TRBV20-1 TGCAGTGCTAGGTTTGCTAGCGGGACCTACAATGAGCAGTTCTTC CSARFASGTYNEQFF
15 TRBJ2-3 - TRBD2 TRBV20-1 TGCAGTGCTGGTATGGCGGGAGGGAGCCAAGATACGCAGTATTTT CSAGMAGGSQDTQYF
14 TRBJ1-1 - - TRBV9 TGTGCCAGCAGCGTACGCCCTGTGAACACTGAAGCTTTCTTT CASSVRPVNTEAFF
14 TRBJ2-7 - TRBD1 TRBV6-5 TGTGCCAGCGGGTTGAGACAGGGGAGGTACGAGCAGTACTTC CASGLRQGRYEQYF
14 TRBJ2-7 - - TRBV28 TGTGCCAGCAGGCTCCAGGGTGCCCCCTACGAGCAGTACTTC CASRLQGAPYEQYF
18 TRBJ2-2 - TRBD1 TRBV15 TGTGCCACCAGCAGGCAGAAACAGGGGGCTTTGTTCTCCGGGGAGCTGTTTTTT CATSRQKQGALFSGELFF
15 TRBJ2-7 - TRBD1 TRBV2 TGTGCCAGCAATCGCGACCGGGGACAGGAACACGAGCAGTACTTC CASNRDRGQEHEQYF
17 TRBJ2-2 - - TRBV9 TGTGCCAGCAGCGGGGGGGACTTCAAGGGGAGCACCGGGGAGCTGTTTTTT CASSGGDFKGSTGELFF
14 TRBJ2-1 - - TRBV28 TGTGCCAGCAGTTTACCCTCTAGCATCGATGAGCAGTTCTTC CASSLPSSIDEQFF
16 TRBJ2-2 - - TRBV9 TGTGCCAGCAGCGTAGGAGTGTCGTGGAACACCGGGGAGCTGTTTTTT CASSVGVSWNTGELFF
12 TRBJ2-5 - - TRBV29-1 TGCAGCGCAAATACGGGGGAGGGGGCCGCGTACTTC CSANTGEGAAYF
15 TRBJ1-1 few - TRBV7-3 TGTGCCAGCAGCCCCCGCGGGGGGGGGAACACTGAAGCTTTCTTT CASSPRGGGNTEAFF
14 TRBJ2-2 - - TRBV12-3/TRBV12-4 TGTGCCAGCAGTTGGGGGCGCGGTATGGGGGAGCTGTTTTTT CASSWGRGMGELFF
13 TRBJ1-1 - TRBD1 TRBV11-3 TGTGCCAGCAGCTTAGCAGGGGGCGCGGAAGCTTTCTTT CASSLAGGAEAFF
17 TRBJ2-7 - TRBD2 TRBV3-1 TGTGCCAGCAGCCAATCCGGAGCGGGACTAGCTTTTTACGAGCAGTACTTC CASSQSGAGLAFYEQYF
12 TRBJ1-2 - TRBD1 TRBV30 TGTGCCTGGAGCGGACAGGGATATGGCTACACCTTC CAWSGQGYGYTF
14 TRBJ2-1 - TRBD2 TRBV20-1 TGCAGTGCTAGAGGGCGGACTAGACCCTATGAGCAGTTCTTC CSARGRTRPYEQFF